Presented here are 16 T cell receptor beta chains from one specimen sequenced in a study of tissue T cells after allogeneic stem cell transplantation. TCRdb's table, derived via immunoSEQ multiplex PCR, lists solely in-frame clones and lacks some. The sample yields approximately 50,000 clones, about three quarters seen once. Sequencing was performed on sorted cells pooled from one or two spleens. All receptors come from a pool of C57BL/6 mice in good health.

This clone was counted once. Here the gene names and germline are mouse. Read data end 1 residue before the CDR3 end; the end is taken from the germline J gene. This chain joins TRBV13-2 and TRBJ2-3; 10 bases align to TRBD2. Germline V gene lookup returns CDR1 NNHNN and CDR2 SYGAGS (reference sequence). J was trimmed by 0 bases and V by 3 bases; bases with no gene match: 1. The CDR3 length is 15 residues. This chain's CDR3 is CASGVDWGSAETLYF. The CDR3 DNA, read in part, is TGTGCCAGCGGTGTGGACTGGGGGAGTGCAGAAACGCTGTAT.

This clone was observed a handful of times. The gene names given are mouse names. The CDR3 extends 1 residue past the end of the read, so its final part is completed from the germline J gene. The genes are TRBV17 and TRBJ2-7; 9 positions match TRBD2. CDR1 and CDR2 from the germline V gene are MNHDT and YYDKIL. CDR3 length: 13 residues. Trimming cost V 8 bases and J 0 bases; bases outside gene matches: 2. The DNA read from the CDR3 is TGTGCTAGCCCTGGGGGGGTCTCCTATGAACAGTAC. It codes for CASPGGVSYEQY. The entire CDR3 protein is CASPGGVSYEQYF.

This clone was observed a few times. Each gene name is a mouse one. The read is 1 residue too short to cover the CDR3 end, so that end is filled in from the germline J gene. The rearrangement uses TRBV29 and TRBJ1-3; D perhaps matches TRBD1 (6 bases). Germline CDR1 MSHET, CDR2 SYDVDS. V lost 6 bases to trimming and J lost 0 bases, with 12 bases between them. CDR3 length: 15 residues. The DNA read from the CDR3 is TGTGCTAGCAGCCGGGACAAACCTTCTGGAAATACGCTCTAT. Protein: CASSRDKPSGNTLY. The full CDR3 reads CASSRDKPSGNTLYF. The full variable domain, with the rest looked up from reference TRBV29 and TRBJ1-3, is DMKVTQMPRYLIKRMGENVLLECGQDMSHETMYWYRQDPGLGLQLIYISYDVDSNSEGDIPKGYRVSRKKREHFSLILDSAKTNQTSVYFCASSRDKPSGNTLYFGEGSRLIVV.

On this clone itself: Genes here carry mouse names. The read ends 1 residue shy of where the CDR3 ends; the end is completed using the germline J gene. The genes are TRBV12-1 and TRBJ2-3; maybe TRBD2 (5 bases). Per germline, CDR1 SGHSN and CDR2 HYEKVE. Trimming stripped 2 bases from V and 2 bases from J, with 10 bases between. The CDR3 covers 14 residues. The CDR3 loop reads CASSRRLLAETLYF. CDR3 DNA (partial): TGTGCCAGCTCTCGGCGACTGCTTGCAGAAACGCTGTAT.

This clone was counted a few times. Gene names follow the mouse nomenclature. Read data end 1 residue before the CDR3 end; the end is taken from the germline J gene. V gene TRBV13-1 combines with J gene TRBJ1-1; tentative D call: TRBD1 (5 bases). This CDR3 has 11 residues. V lost 6 bases to trimming and J lost 8 bases, with 11 bases between them. Germline lookup yields CDR1 NSHNY and CDR2 SYGAGN. The CDR3 bases that were read are TGTGCCAGCATAGGGGCGAGTGAAGTCTTC. Its translation is CASIGASEVF. The entire CDR3 reads CASIGASEVFF.

Points on this clone: The gene symbols are mouse symbols. Read sequence stops 1 residue before the CDR3 end, and the germline J gene provides the missing end. The rearrangement uses TRBV24 and TRBJ2-7; TRBD2 matches 14 bases. There are 14 residues in the CDR3. The germline CDR1 and CDR2 sequences are KGHTA and FRNEEI. Trimming cost V 4 bases and J 7 bases; bases outside gene matches: 3. CDR3 DNA, as far as it was read: TGTGCCAGCAGTCGGGACTGGGGGGGCGGAGAACAGTAC. Amino acids: CASSRDWGGGEQY. The full CDR3 protein reads CASSRDWGGGEQYF.

About this clone: Germline and genes here are mouse. The DNA ends 1 residue before the CDR3 does, and the rest of the CDR3 is filled in from the germline J gene. The V and J genes are TRBV5 and TRBJ2-5; D gene unclear. V lost 3 bases, J lost 0 bases, and 7 bases lay in between. The CDR3 loop spans 14 amino acids. The V gene's germline CDR1 is LGHNA and CDR2 YNLKQL (reference sequence). Incomplete CDR3 DNA: TGTGCCAGCAGCCAGCCCTTTAACCAAGACACCCAGTAC. Translated: CASSQPFNQDTQY. The entire CDR3 is CASSQPFNQDTQYF.

A note on this clone: Genes here carry mouse names. Read sequence stops 1 residue before the CDR3 end, and the germline J gene provides the missing end. Other nucleotide sequences from this sample produce the same CDR3. The chain recombines TRBV16 with TRBJ2-7; D is ambiguous. V dropped 1 base and J dropped 4 bases, with 5 bases sitting between them. CDR3 size: 12 residues. CDR1 is SGHSA and CDR2 is FRNQAP in the germline V gene. CDR3 in amino acids: CASSLVGYEQYF. The part of the CDR3 DNA that was read is TGTGCAAGCAGCTTAGTGGGATATGAACAGTAC. The variable domain in full, completed from reference TRBV16 and TRBJ2-7, reads NAGVIQTPRHKVTGKGQEATLWCEPISGHSAVFWYRQTIVQGLEFLTYFRNQAPIDDSGMPKERFSAQMPNQSHSTLKIQSTQPQDSAVYLCASSLVGYEQYFGPGTRLTVL.

Points on this clone: Relative to the germline gene, one junction end is altered; a read error may explain this. Mouse gene names apply. The observed sequence ends 1 residue before the CDR3 terminus, with the missing tail filled in from the germline J gene. The gene calls are TRBV20 and TRBJ2-2; TRBD2 matches 9 bases. CDR1 GFQATS and CDR2 STVNSAI come from the germline V gene. The CDR3 covers 15 residues. CDR3 region: CGARDWGGNTGQLYF. The sequenced CDR3 bases are TGTGGTGCTAGGGACTGGGGGGGAAACACCGGCCAGCTCTAC.

Worth noting for this clone: Gene names and germline match the mouse. The DNA ends 1 residue before the CDR3 does, and the rest of the CDR3 is filled in from the germline J gene. J is TRBJ1-6 and V is TRBV13-1; 7 positions match TRBD1. TRBJ1-6 is flagged as an ORF with uncertain function. CDR3 length: 14 residues. V lost 7 bases, J lost 3 bases, and 4 bases stayed unmatched. Germline CDR1 NSHNY, CDR2 SYGAGN. The CDR3 bases that were read are TGTGCCAGCTGGGCAGGGGGCTATAATTCGCCCCTCTAC. Translated, it gives CASWAGGYNSPLY. The CDR3 as a whole reads CASWAGGYNSPLYF.

In its sample, this clone was seen a few times. Mouse gene names and germline throughout. The read stops 1 residue short of the end of the CDR3; the missing end is completed from the germline J gene. The chain uses TRBV15 and TRBJ2-7; D may be TRBD1 (5 bases). The CDR3 contains 12 residues. Trimming pared 5 bases from V and 2 bases from J, leaving 7 bases between. CDR1 and CDR2 from the germline V gene are SGHND and FRSKSL. The CDR3 is CASSPDTYEQYF. The sequenced CDR3 bases are TGTGCCAGCAGTCCGGACACCTATGAACAGTAC.

About this clone: Mouse germline and gene names are used. The read halts 1 residue ahead of the CDR3 end, with the missing end drawn from the germline J gene. V gene TRBV13-2 combines with J gene TRBJ1-4, with D perhaps TRBD1 (6 bases). Trimming pared 4 bases from V and 1 base from J, leaving 8 bases between. In germline, CDR1 is NNHNN, CDR2 SYGAGS (reference sequence). The CDR3 length is 14 residues. The CDR3 bases that were read are TGTGCCAGCGGTCCGGGACATTCCAACGAAAGATTATTT. Translation: CASGPGHSNERLF. The whole CDR3 sequence reads CASGPGHSNERLFF.

On this clone itself: Each gene name is a mouse one. The read finishes 1 residue shy of the CDR3 end, and the germline J gene is used to complete it. The chain is built from TRBV3 and TRBJ1-1, with unresolved D. CDR1 and CDR2 (germline): SNHLY, FYNGKV (reference sequence). The CDR3 has 13 amino acids. V was trimmed by 2 bases and J by 0 bases, leaving 4 bases between them. CDR3: CASSLTANTEVFF. The DNA read from the CDR3 is TGTGCCAGCAGCTTAACAGCAAACACAGAAGTCTTC.

On this clone itself: The gene names here belong to mouse. Read sequence stops 1 residue before the CDR3 end, and the germline J gene provides the missing end. The chain couples TRBV29 to TRBJ2-5, with D perhaps TRBD1 (7 bases). The germline V gene has CDR1 MSHET and CDR2 SYDVDS. CDR3 length: 14 amino acids. V was trimmed by 0 bases and J by 5 bases, leaving 9 bases between them. The part of the CDR3 DNA that was read is TGTGCTAGCAGTTTATCAGGGGGCAGAGACACCCAGTAC. It yields the protein CASSLSGGRDTQY. The complete CDR3 reads CASSLSGGRDTQYF.

This clone was seen more than once but under ten times. Genes and germline are mouse. CDR3 region: CASSERDRDGEQYF. The CDR3 DNA, read in part, is TGTGCCAGCAGTGAGCGGGACAGGGATGGTGAACAGTAC. J is TRBJ2-7 and V is TRBV13-3; 9 bases map to TRBD1. The DNA ends 1 residue before the CDR3 does, and the rest of the CDR3 is filled in from the germline J gene. The ends lost 2 bases at V and 6 bases at J; junction bases unmatched: 6. In germline, CDR1 is NNHDY, CDR2 SYVADS. This CDR3 spans 14 amino acids.

Remarks on this clone: Gene labels here are mouse ones. The read falls 1 residue short of the CDR3 end, and the missing part is taken from the germline J gene. V gene TRBV13-3 combines with J gene TRBJ1-4; D may be TRBD1 (5 bases). The CDR3 contains 14 residues. The germline gives CDR1 NNHDY, CDR2 SYVADS. V lost 2 bases and J lost 2, with 7 bases in between. The covered CDR3 bases are TGTGCCAGCAGTGAGGGGGGATCCAACGAAAGATTATTT. Translated, it gives CASSEGGSNERLF. The CDR3, in full, reads CASSEGGSNERLFF.